This T cell receptor beta chain came from a study of T cell responses to AZD1222 COVID-19 vaccine. Overall study context: Some second doses came at about 4 weeks and others at about 12 weeks; these were pooled.

With respect to this clone: As yet, its antigen is unknown.

Libraries were prepared by immunoSEQ multiplex PCR; TCRdb keeps only in-frame clonotypes and omits some of them. This table has 130,000 or so clones, 89% appearing once. Per germline, CDR1 SGHDT and CDR2 YYEEEE. V lost 9 bases to trimming and J lost 5 bases; unmatched junction nucleotides: 5. This CDR3 is 13 amino acids long. General observations from the study: Dominant CD4 TCR responses targeted spike regions 160-218 and 743-854.

The gene calls are TRBV5-6 and TRBJ2-2; 9 nucleotides agree with TRBD2. The receptor was isolated from an adult in good health. The sample here was peripheral blood, taken on day 0 of AZD1222 vaccination. The CDR3 reads CATEREETGELFF. The CDR3, as DNA: TGTGCCACCGAGCGGGAGGAAACCGGGGAGCTGTTTTTT.